These 12 T cell receptor beta chains were all obtained from the same sample, sequenced in a study of cytomegalovirus exposure and HLA in healthy donors. Vbeta (60) and Jbeta (13) primers were used in the PCR. Assay used: immunoSEQ multiplex PCR; TCRdb lists only in-frame clones, some missing. The table records around 150,000 clones, 82% of them present only once. Sequenced: PBMCs. The receptors were sampled from a man aged 50 or older in good health and CMV-seropositive.

The CDR3 region is CASSLGLAGATDTQYF. Written as DNA, the CDR3 is TGTGCCAGCAGCTTGGGACTAGCGGGGGCCACAGATACGCAGTATTTT. The chain employs TRBV5-8 and TRBJ2-3; 12 nucleotides line up with TRBD2. Germline V gives CDR1 SGHTS, CDR2 YDEGEE. This CDR3 is built from 16 residues. The J segment lost 2 bases and the V segment lost 0 bases, leaving 1 base of the junction unmatched.

V is TRBV5-5 and J is TRBJ2-7; 7 bases align to TRBD1. Unmatched junction bases numbered 7, after V lost 6 bases and J lost 4 bases. CDR1 SGHKS and CDR2 YYEKEE come from the germline V gene (reference sequence). The CDR3 has 13 residues. CDR3 nucleotide sequence: TGTGCCAGCACCCGGACAGGATCATACGAGCAGTACTTC. Residues: CASTRTGSYEQYF.

This sequence joins TRBV4-3 and TRBJ2-3; tentative D call: TRBD2 (6 bases). Germline values: CDR1 LGHNA, CDR2 YSLEER. Trimming removed 3 bases at V and 2 bases at J, with 15 bases between. This CDR3 is 16 amino acids long. DNA for the CDR3: TGCGCCAGCAGCCATACTTCCGGGAGTGACACAGATACGCAGTATTTT. Translation: CASSHTSGSDTDTQYF.

V and J are TRBV19 and TRBJ1-2, with D maybe TRBD1 (5 bases). Germline V CDR1 and CDR2: LNHDA, SQIVND (reference sequence). V was clipped by 5 bases and J by 5 bases, with 18 bases between them. The CDR3 is 15 amino acids. The CDR3 sequence is CASSPRDAPPYGYTF. CDR3 nucleotide sequence: TGTGCCAGTAGTCCGCGGGACGCTCCGCCTTATGGCTACACCTTC.

The V call is TRBV19, the J call TRBJ1-6; 7 bases align to TRBD1. V shed 3 bases, J shed 3 bases, and the junction held 2 bases outside the gene matches. The CDR3 has 15 residues. CDR1 and CDR2 (germline): LNHDA, SQIVND (reference sequence). The CDR3 sequence: CASSIRDSYNSPLHF. CDR3 DNA sequence: TGTGCCAGTAGTATCCGGGACAGCTATAATTCACCCCTCCACTTT.

V gene TRBV6-5 combines with J gene TRBJ2-7, with a weak D call TRBD1 (5 bases). V lost 0 bases to trimming and J lost 6 bases, with 6 bases between them. This CDR3 is built from 12 residues. The V gene's germline CDR1 is MNHEY and CDR2 SVGAGI. CDR3 nucleotides: TGTGCCAGCAGTTACTCAGGGGTCGAGCAGTACTTC. It translates to CASSYSGVEQYF.

V gene TRBV11-1 combines with J gene TRBJ2-2, with 10 bases matching TRBD1. The CDR3 runs to 13 residues. Germline lookup yields CDR1 SGHAT and CDR2 FQDESV (reference sequence). The V gene end was trimmed by 9 bases and the J gene end by 6 bases; junction bases not matched to a gene: 4. Here the CDR3 DNA reads TGTGCCAGTAGGACAGGGGGGGCCGGGGAGCTGTTTTTT. Encoded protein: CASRTGGAGELFF. The full variable domain, rest sourced from reference TRBV11-1 and TRBJ2-2, is EAEVAQSPRYKITEKSQAVAFWCDPISGHATLYWYRQILGQGPELLVQFQDESVVDDSQLPKDRFSAERLKGVDSTLKIQPAELGDSAMYLCASRTGGAGELFFGEGSRLTVL.

The rearrangement uses TRBV6-1 and TRBJ1-5, with D uncertain. This CDR3 contains 14 residues. Deletions cut 7 bases from V and 3 bases from J, with 13 bases between. Germline V gives CDR1 MNHNS, CDR2 SASEGT. CDR3 coding DNA: TGTGCCAGCACCCTGAGGGCAGACAATCAGCCCCAGCATTTT. Translation: CASTLRADNQPQHF.

The chain recombines TRBV10-3 with TRBJ2-1, with 9 bases aligning to TRBD2. Trimming took 2 bases from V and 6 from J; bases not matched to a gene: 5. CDR1 is ENHRY, CDR2 SYGVKD, per germline. The CDR3 is made up of 15 amino acids. The CDR3 spells CAISEVAGVGNEQFF. CDR3 nucleotides: TGTGCCATCAGTGAGGTAGCGGGAGTGGGCAATGAGCAGTTCTTC.

The rearrangement joins TRBV7-2 to TRBJ2-7; TRBD1 is a possible D gene (5 bases). This CDR3 has 11 residues. Germline V gene data show CDR1 as SGHTA and CDR2 as FQGNSA. V was shortened by 7 bases and J by 4 bases, with 8 bases between the two germline ends. CDR3 protein: CASTRAYEQYF. The CDR3 DNA is TGTGCCAGCACCAGGGCTTACGAGCAGTACTTC.

V gene TRBV29-1 combines with J gene TRBJ2-1, with D perhaps TRBD2 (5 bases). CDR3 size: 17 residues. V was shortened by 1 base and J by 4 bases, with 20 bases between the two germline ends. In germline, CDR1 is SQVTM, CDR2 ANQGSEA. CDR3 sequence reads: CSVEVVTHGLSYNEQFF. The CDR3 DNA reads TGCAGCGTTGAAGTGGTGACTCACGGACTTTCTTACAATGAGCAGTTCTTC.

The V and J genes are TRBV7-9 and TRBJ1-1; D might be TRBD1 (5 bases). The germline V and J ends were trimmed by 5 bases and 10 bases, with 17 bases remaining between them. CDR1 and CDR2 from the germline V gene are SEHNR and FQNEAQ (reference sequence). This CDR3 is 13 amino acids long. DNA of the CDR3: TGTGCCAGCAGCCCGGGTGTGGCCGGGGGAGCTTTCTTT. This gives the protein CASSPGVAGGAFF.